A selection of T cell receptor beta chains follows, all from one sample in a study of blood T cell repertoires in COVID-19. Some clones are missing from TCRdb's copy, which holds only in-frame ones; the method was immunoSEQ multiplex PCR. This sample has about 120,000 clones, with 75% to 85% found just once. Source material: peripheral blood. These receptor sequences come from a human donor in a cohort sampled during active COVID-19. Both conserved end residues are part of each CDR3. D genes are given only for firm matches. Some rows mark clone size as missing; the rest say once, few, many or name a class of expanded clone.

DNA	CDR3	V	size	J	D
TGTGCCAGCAGTCACGACAGGGGGTTAACTGAAGCTTTCTTT	CASSHDRGLTEAFF	TRBV28	-	TRBJ1-1	TRBD1
TGTGCCAGCAGCCGCGATCAGGGATTTGGCACAGATACGCAGTATTTT	CASSRDQGFGTDTQYF	TRBV3-1/TRBV3-2	-	TRBJ2-3	-
TGTGCCAGCAGCCCGCAAGGAGGGCTGGGCTACACCTTC	CASSPQGGLGYTF	TRBV7-9	few	TRBJ1-2	-
TGTGCCAGCAGCAAAAAATGGCCGGGTCCCCGGGAGACCCAGTACTTC	CASSKKWPGPRETQYF	TRBV21-1	-	TRBJ2-5	-
TGTGCCAGCAGTTACCACTGGACTAGCGGTTCCTACGAGCAGTACTTC	CASSYHWTSGSYEQYF	TRBV27	-	TRBJ2-7	TRBD2
TGCGCCAGCAGTGAGGTCCCAGGCCAGCACACTGAAGCTTTCTTT	CASSEVPGQHTEAFF	TRBV10-2	-	TRBJ1-1	-
TGTGCCAGCAGCTTGGACGGCGGGGCCTCTTACGAGCAGTACTTC	CASSLDGGASYEQYF	TRBV5-6	-	TRBJ2-7	-
TGTGCCAGCAGCCAAGATAATTGGGCTTTCTACTCTGGGGCCAACGTCCTGACTTTC	CASSQDNWAFYSGANVLTF	TRBV3-1/TRBV3-2	-	TRBJ2-6	-
TGTGCCAGCAGTTTTGAGGGAAATTATGGCTACACCTTC	CASSFEGNYGYTF	TRBV12-3/TRBV12-4	-	TRBJ1-2	-
TGTGCCAGCAGCCAAGATTTTACGGGAGCCGTAAAAGGGCAGTTCTTC	CASSQDFTGAVKGQFF	TRBV14	-	TRBJ2-1	-
TGTGCCTGGACCCGGGGAGGCACAGATACGCAGTATTTT	CAWTRGGTDTQYF	TRBV30	-	TRBJ2-3	-